This record concerns one T cell receptor beta chain sequence. Sequenced by immunoSEQ multiplex PCR; TCRdb stores in-frame clones only, minus some. The sample shows fewer than 350,000 clones, 75% to 90% of them seen only once. Germline loops: CDR1 SGHRS, CDR2 YFSETQ. The CDR3 length is 16 residues. Trimming took off 0 bases at V and 7 bases at J, with 17 bases between the two ends. These data originate in a study of blood T cell repertoires in COVID-19. The V and J genes are TRBV5-1 and TRBJ2-1, with D perhaps TRBD1 (6 bases). The material sequenced was peripheral blood. This clonotype originated in a man between 35 and 55 years old with acute or convalescent COVID-19. The CDR3 region is CASSLAEQGGYNEQFF. In DNA, the CDR3 is TGCGCCAGCAGCTTGGCCGAACAGGGCGGGTATAATGAGCAGTTCTTC.